Each of the 18 T cell receptor beta chains below was sequenced from the same sample in a study of beta chain features in type 1 diabetes. The sequenced template was cDNA made from the entire isolated RNA. Profiling relied on immunoSEQ multiplex PCR, and the TCRdb table lists in-frame clones only, not all of them. The repertoire holds roughly 610,000 clones, with 15% to 18% as singletons. Material for sequencing was naive CD4+ T cells from blood. The source of these receptors is a man younger than 35 in good health.

The chain uses TRBV9 and TRBJ2-5, with D unclear. V was trimmed by 4 bases and J by 5 bases, leaving 15 bases between them. The CDR3 runs 14 residues. Looked up from germline, CDR1 is SGDLS and CDR2 is YYNGEE. CDR3: CASSPPGPPETQYF. In DNA form, the CDR3 reads TGTGCCAGCAGCCCTCCGGGCCCTCCGGAGACCCAGTACTTC.

The chain links TRBV28 to TRBJ2-7, with 10 nucleotides matching TRBD1. Trimming at V came to 6 bases and at J to 2 bases, leaving 4 bases not matched to a gene. The germline gives CDR1 MDHEN, CDR2 SYDVKM. The CDR3 runs to 14 residues. In DNA, the CDR3 is TGTGCCAGCAGGGGGACAGGGGTGCCCTACGAGCAGTACTTC. It codes for CASRGTGVPYEQYF. The full variable domain, in which reference TRBV28 and TRBJ2-7 provide the parts outside the CDR3, is DVKVTQSSRYLVKRTGEKVFLECVQDMDHENMFWYRQDPGLGLRLIYFSYDVKMKEKGDIPEGYSVSREKKERFSLILESASTNQTSMYLCASRGTGVPYEQYFGPGTRLTVT.

CDR3 nucleotides: TGTGCCAGCAGCCCTCGGGACAGGGGGGTGACAGATACGCAGTATTTT. Translating gives CASSPRDRGVTDTQYF. The J gene is TRBJ2-3, the V gene TRBV4-2; the match to TRBD1 covers 11 bases. V lost 4 bases to trimming and J lost 3 bases; unmatched junction nucleotides: 6. The CDR3 spans 16 residues. From germline, CDR1 is LGHNA and CDR2 YNFKEQ.

The chain recombines TRBV7-6 with TRBJ2-2, with TRBD2 matching over 8 bases. V lost 3 bases to trimming and J lost 1 base; unmatched junction nucleotides: 1. Germline V CDR1 and CDR2: SGHVS, FNYEAQ. The CDR3 runs 15 residues. The chain's CDR3 is CASSLAGGNTGELFF. The CDR3 DNA reads as TGTGCCAGCAGCTTGGCGGGGGGGAACACCGGGGAGCTGTTTTTT.

Only a few counts were recorded for this clone. J is TRBJ2-1 and V is TRBV7-8; 14 bases are shared with TRBD2. V trimming: 5 bases; J trimming: 9 bases; junction bases outside the gene matches: 9. CDR1 SGHVS and CDR2 FQNEAQ come from the germline V gene. The CDR3 is 16 amino acids. The CDR3 DNA reads as TGTGCCAGCAGCCCCCAGACTAGCGGGAGGGCCACTGAGCAGTTCTTC. This gives the protein CASSPQTSGRATEQFF. The complete variable domain, with remaining parts taken from reference TRBV7-8 and TRBJ2-1, reads GAGVSQSPRYKVAKRGQDVALRCDPISGHVSLFWYQQALGQGPEFLTYFQNEAQLDKSGLPSDRFFAERPEGSVSTLKIQRTQQEDSAVYLCASSPQTSGRATEQFFGPGTRLTVL.

The rearrangement uses TRBV19 and TRBJ1-5; D gene unclear. Trimming left V 4 bases short and J 2 bases short, with 15 bases between. The CDR3 sequence is 16 residues long. Germline CDR1 is LNHDA and CDR2 is SQIVND (reference sequence). CDR3 in amino acids: CASSTIEVTRNQPQHF. The CDR3 nucleotides read TGTGCCAGTAGTACAATCGAAGTAACGCGCAATCAGCCCCAGCATTTT. Drawing the rest from reference TRBV19 and TRBJ1-5, the complete variable domain is DGGITQSPKYLFRKEGQNVTLSCEQNLNHDAMYWYRQDPGQGLRLIYYSQIVNDFQKGDIAEGYSVSREKKESFPLTVTSAQKNPTAFYLCASSTIEVTRNQPQHFGDGTRLSIL.

This clone has only a few counts. The chain has TRBV9 and TRBJ1-2; the D gene is possibly TRBD1 (5 bases). V was trimmed by 0 bases and J by 3 bases, leaving 15 bases between them. CDR1 and CDR2 (germline): SGDLS, YYNGEE. The CDR3 is 16 residues long. The CDR3 sequence: CASSVGNTGTDYGYTF. CDR3 bases: TGTGCCAGCAGCGTAGGGAATACCGGGACGGACTATGGCTACACCTTC. The complete variable domain, with remaining parts taken from reference TRBV9 and TRBJ1-2, reads DSGVTQTPKHLITATGQRVTLRCSPRSGDLSVYWYQQSLDQGLQFLIQYYNGEERAKGNILERFSAQQFPDLHSELNLSSLELGDSALYFCASSVGNTGTDYGYTFGSGTRLTVV.

This clone was seen a few times. The chain recombines TRBV9 with TRBJ1-1; D unclear. V dropped 2 bases and J dropped 4 bases, with 3 bases sitting between them. CDR3 size: 11 residues. Germline values: CDR1 SGDLS, CDR2 YYNGEE. CDR3 bases: TGTGCCAGCAGCGTGGTCACTGAAGCTTTCTTT. Translating it yields CASSVVTEAFF.

The rearrangement links TRBV5-4 to TRBJ1-2; D is perhaps TRBD1 (5 bases). This CDR3 is 14 amino acids long. V was trimmed by 4 bases and J by 2 bases, leaving 12 bases between them. The germline CDR1 and CDR2 sequences are SGHNT and YYREEE (reference sequence). CDR3 sequence: CASSPRDRNYGYTF. The CDR3 DNA is TGTGCCAGCAGCCCCCGGGACCGAAACTATGGCTACACCTTC.

This clone was detected a few times. The gene calls are TRBV7-9 and TRBJ2-7; 9 nucleotides agree with TRBD1. The V gene's germline CDR1 is SEHNR and CDR2 FQNEAQ (reference sequence). V shed 3 bases, J shed 5 bases, and the junction held 11 bases outside the gene matches. CDR3 length equals 16 residues. This CDR3 is CASSFSLGTGKNEQYF. The CDR3 DNA reads as TGTGCCAGCAGCTTCTCCCTCGGGACAGGGAAAAACGAGCAGTACTTC.

The chain employs TRBV28 and TRBJ1-2; 11 bases match TRBD1. Germline trimming cut 5 bases from V and 2 bases from J; bases unmatched to any gene: 7. CDR3 length: 16 residues. Germline CDR1 and CDR2: MDHEN and SYDVKM. CDR3 protein: CASSGLGTGGNYGYTF. DNA of the CDR3: TGTGCCAGCAGTGGATTGGGGACAGGGGGAAACTATGGCTACACCTTC.

The chain employs TRBV28 and TRBJ2-7; TRBD1 or TRBD2 may be the D gene (5 bases each). Germline values: CDR1 MDHEN, CDR2 SYDVKM. The CDR3 runs to 16 residues. V dropped 4 bases and J dropped 5 bases, with 21 bases sitting between them. CDR3 residues: CASSSPGSGFLHEQYF. CDR3 bases: TGTGCCAGCAGTTCGCCAGGGTCGGGGTTTCTCCACGAGCAGTACTTC. Filled out from reference TRBV28 and TRBJ2-7, the complete variable domain reads DVKVTQSSRYLVKRTGEKVFLECVQDMDHENMFWYRQDPGLGLRLIYFSYDVKMKEKGDIPEGYSVSREKKERFSLILESASTNQTSMYLCASSSPGSGFLHEQYFGPGTRLTVT.

This clone has more than one count but fewer than ten. CDR3 nucleotides: TGTGCCAGCAGCTTAGCCCGGACAGGGGGCTTAAATGAGCAGTTCTTC. Protein product: CASSLARTGGLNEQFF. The chain employs TRBV7-2 and TRBJ2-1; 11 bases line up with TRBD1. This CDR3 contains 16 residues. Germline loops: CDR1 SGHTA, CDR2 FQGNSA. Trimming cost V 0 bases and J 7 bases; bases outside gene matches: 5. Full variable domain (outside the CDR3, taken from reference TRBV7-2 and TRBJ2-1): GAGVSQSPSNKVTEKGKDVELRCDPISGHTALYWYRQSLGQGLEFLIYFQGNSAPDKSGLPSDRFSAERTGGSVSTLTIQRTQQEDSAVYLCASSLARTGGLNEQFFGPGTRLTVL.

The chain couples TRBV11-3 to TRBJ2-3; the D is unclear. CDR3 length: 13 residues. In germline, CDR1 is SGHNT, CDR2 YENEEA. The V end lost 1 base, the J end lost 4 bases, and 6 bases lay between the germline ends. The DNA for the CDR3 is TGTGCCAGCAGCTTAGGTGGGTCAGATACGCAGTATTTT. This codes for CASSLGGSDTQYF.

This clone was observed a few times. The gene calls are TRBV13 and TRBJ1-4; a possible D gene is TRBD1 (6 bases). V was clipped by 4 bases and J by 12 bases, with 12 bases between them. The CDR3 loop spans 12 amino acids. Per the germline V gene, CDR1 is PRHDT and CDR2 is FYEKMQ (reference sequence). The CDR3 nucleotides read TGTGCCAGCAGCTCCACAGGGCAAGAACTGTTTTTT. This encodes CASSSTGQELFF.

This clone was seen only a few times. The same CDR3 arises from other DNA sequences in this sample as well. In DNA form, the CDR3 reads TGTGCCAGCAGCGTAGTCGGACTAGCGGGCAATGAGCAGTTCTTC. The encoded protein is CASSVVGLAGNEQFF. The chain links TRBV9 to TRBJ2-1, with 11 bases identical to TRBD2. Germline loops: CDR1 SGDLS, CDR2 YYNGEE. The CDR3 has 15 residues. The V gene end was trimmed by 0 bases and the J gene end by 6 bases; junction bases not matched to a gene: 2. The full variable domain, its missing parts supplied by reference TRBV9 and TRBJ2-1, is DSGVTQTPKHLITATGQRVTLRCSPRSGDLSVYWYQQSLDQGLQFLIQYYNGEERAKGNILERFSAQQFPDLHSELNLSSLELGDSALYFCASSVVGLAGNEQFFGPGTRLTVL.

The chain employs TRBV18 and TRBJ1-5; D possibly corresponds to TRBD1 (5 bases). This CDR3 has 16 residues. Germline CDR1 and CDR2: KGHSH and LQKENI. V was clipped by 3 bases and J by 2 bases, with 14 bases between them. The CDR3 nucleotides read TGTGCCAGCTCACCTCTCGGGACTGCCGGCAATCAGCCCCAGCATTTT. It translates to CASSPLGTAGNQPQHF. Full variable domain (missing parts from reference TRBV18 and TRBJ1-5): NAGVMQNPRHLVRRRGQEARLRCSPMKGHSHVYWYRQLPEEGLKFMVYLQKENIIDESGMPKERFSAEFPKEGPSILRIQQVVRGDSAAYFCASSPLGTAGNQPQHFGDGTRLSIL.

The chain combines TRBV7-9 with TRBJ2-1; 13 bases are shared with TRBD2. The J segment lost 16 bases and the V segment lost 5 bases, leaving 14 bases of the junction unmatched. CDR1 is SEHNR, CDR2 FQNEAQ, per germline (reference sequence). The length of the CDR3 is 15 residues. The CDR3 DNA sequence: TGTGCCAGCAGCCCGCGCATTACTAGCGGGAGGGCCAATTTCTTC. This gives the protein CASSPRITSGRANFF.